The sequence of this T cell receptor (beta chain) was determined in a study of blood T cell repertoires in COVID-19. In the study overall: PBMCs, B-cell-depleted T cells, or T cells provided the cDNA or gDNA that made up the material.

Individuals drawn from about two dozen US areas were about 18 to 90 years old. Up to 2 weeks before entering the study, exposed participants had met a COVID-19 case. This clone came up once. Clones were sequenced by immunoSEQ multiplex PCR, and TCRdb holds only the in-frame ones, with some missing. The sample lists about 270,000 clones; around 90% were seen once. CDR1 is SGDLS, CDR2 YYNGEE, per germline. J was trimmed by 3 bases and V by 2 bases; bases with no gene match: 6. The CDR3 is 16 amino acids. This TCR derives from a man in his forties who had been exposed to COVID-19. Sample: PBMCs or T cells enriched from blood (not recorded which). V usage is TRBV9 and J usage is TRBJ2-2; 8 bases agree with TRBD2. CDR3 coding DNA: TGTGCCAGCAGCGTGGGGACTAGTGATTACACCGGGGAGCTGTTTTTT. It is translated as CASSVGTSDYTGELFF. The full variable domain, its missing parts supplied by reference TRBV9 and TRBJ2-2, is DSGVTQTPKHLITATGQRVTLRCSPRSGDLSVYWYQQSLDQGLQFLIQYYNGEERAKGNILERFSAQQFPDLHSELNLSSLELGDSALYFCASSVGTSDYTGELFFGEGSRLTVL.